Below are 15 T cell receptor beta chains sequenced from a single sample in a study of vaccination effects on CD4 cells after COVID-19. TCRdb's table, derived via immunoSEQ multiplex PCR, lists solely in-frame clones and lacks some. The sample lists about 69,000 clones; less than 80% were seen once. Antigen-specific CD4+ T cells were expanded with viral peptide pools in the ViraFEST assay before sequencing. Upon completion of more than eight days in culture, CD4+ T cells were isolated. Vaccine administered to participants consisted of two doses of either BNT162b2 or mRNA-1273. No antigen has been assigned to these receptors. The specimen comprised CD4+ T cells from PBMCs cultured with HCoV-OC43 spike peptides, sampled after COVID-19 vaccination. The subset denotes: HCoV-OC43 spike overlapping peptide pool stimulation. These receptors originate from a human donor who received a COVID-19 vaccine.

In its sample, this clone was seen a few times. The chain carries TRBV12-3 or TRBV12-4 and TRBJ1-3; D is unresolved. Trimming left V 6 bases short and J 7 bases short, with 13 bases between. This CDR3 has 13 amino acids. The CDR3 DNA reads as TGTGCCAGCAGAACTACCCCCGGTAACACCATATATTTT. Its translation: CASRTTPGNTIYF.

The J gene is TRBJ2-1, the V gene TRBV14, with D perhaps TRBD1 (6 bases). CDR1 is SGHDN and CDR2 is FVKESK in the germline V gene. V lost 1 base and J lost 0, with 13 bases in between. The CDR3 consists of 17 residues. CDR3 DNA: TGTGCCAGCAGCCAAGCTTCCGGCAGGGGCTCCTACAATGAGCAGTTCTTC. It specifies CASSQASGRGSYNEQFF.

This clone was detected only a few times. V is TRBV4-3 and J is TRBJ1-2, with D unresolved. Looked up from germline, CDR1 is LGHNA and CDR2 is YSLEER. This CDR3 has 15 amino acids. V lost 4 bases to trimming and J lost 0 bases, with 12 bases between them. The CDR3 coding sequence is TGCGCCAGCAGCCCAGTGGGCGGTGCTAACTATGGCTACACCTTC. Its translation: CASSPVGGANYGYTF.

With regard to this clone: Other DNA sequences within the sample encode an identical CDR3. This chain uses TRBV5-1 with TRBJ1-1; D uncertain. Germline V gene lookup returns CDR1 SGHRS and CDR2 YFSETQ. The CDR3 runs 14 residues. The V and J ends lost 0 bases and 1 base respectively, with 7 bases between them. Here the CDR3 reads CASSLVAGNTEAFF. The CDR3 nucleotides are TGCGCCAGCAGCTTGGTGGCCGGGAACACTGAAGCTTTCTTT. Full variable domain (outside the CDR3, taken from reference TRBV5-1 and TRBJ1-1): KAGVTQTPRYLIKTRGQQVTLSCSPISGHRSVSWYQQTPGQGLQFLFEYFSETQRNKGNFPGRFSGRQFSNSRSEMNVSTLELGDSALYLCASSLVAGNTEAFFGQGTRLTVV.

V and J are TRBV30 and TRBJ1-2; 8 bases align to TRBD1. CDR3 length equals 12 residues. Germline V CDR1 and CDR2: GTSNPN, SVGIG (reference sequence). The V gene end was trimmed by 1 base and the J gene end by 8 bases; junction bases not matched to a gene: 3. The CDR3 protein is CAWSGQGWGYTF. CDR3 DNA: TGTGCCTGGAGTGGACAGGGGTGGGGCTACACCTTC.

The chain combines TRBV27 with TRBJ2-5; 8 bases align to TRBD1. CDR3 length equals 17 residues. V was pared by 3 bases and J by 4 bases, with 13 bases of the junction left unmatched. In germline, CDR1 is MNHEY, CDR2 SMNVEV (reference sequence). The CDR3 reads CASSFPTTGGLRETQYF. The CDR3 DNA is TGTGCCAGCAGTTTCCCGACCACAGGGGGACTCCGAGAGACCCAGTACTTC.

V is TRBV6-2 or TRBV6-3 and J is TRBJ2-7; a possible D gene is TRBD2 (6 bases). The CDR3 has 12 residues. Germline V gene lookup returns CDR1 MNHEY and CDR2 SVGEGT. With 2 bases removed from V and 7 bases from J, the gap between germline ends came to 9 bases. Here the CDR3 DNA reads TGTGCCAGCAGTTACCGGGCGGGAGAGCAGTACGTC. Encoded protein: CASSYRAGEQYV.

The rearrangement uses TRBV7-3 and TRBJ2-3; TRBD2 aligns across 9 bases. CDR3 length: 15 amino acids. After removal of 2 bases from V and 3 bases from J, the junction contained 3 bases not matched to a gene. Germline V gene sequence: CDR1 SGHTA, CDR2 FQGTGA. CDR3 in DNA: TGTGCCAGCAGCTTACTGGCGGGGGGGACAGATACGCAGTATTTT. Amino acids: CASSLLAGGTDTQYF. Complete variable domain (other parts from reference TRBV7-3 and TRBJ2-3): GAGVSQTPSNKVTEKGKYVELRCDPISGHTALYWYRQSLGQGPEFLIYFQGTGAADDSGLPNDRFFAVRPEGSVSTLKIQRTERGDSAVYLCASSLLAGGTDTQYFGPGTRLTVL.

The gene calls are TRBV3-1 (or the pseudogene TRBV3-2) and TRBJ2-5; D gene uncertain. V was trimmed by 6 bases and J by 4 bases, leaving 6 bases between them. Looked up from germline, CDR1 is LGHDT and CDR2 is YNNKEL (reference sequence). The CDR3 sequence is 11 residues long. Here the CDR3 reads CASSTGETQYF. The CDR3 bases are TGTGCCAGCAGTACGGGAGAGACCCAGTACTTC.

This clone was detected a few times. The genes are TRBV12-5 and TRBJ2-2; 8 bases are a match to TRBD1. Trimming removed 6 bases from V and 6 bases from J; junction bases left unmatched: 6. Per germline, CDR1 LGHNT and CDR2 FRNRAP. The CDR3 is 14 residues long. The CDR3 region has the DNA TGTGCTAGTGGCCCGGACAGGGAGCCCGGGGAGCTGTTTTTT. Encoded protein: CASGPDREPGELFF.

The chain carries TRBV6-5 and TRBJ2-3; no reliable D call. Between the trimmed V and J ends, which lost 2 bases and 4 bases, there was a span of 7 bases. The CDR3 extends over 13 amino acids. From germline, CDR1 is MNHEY and CDR2 SVGAGI. This chain's CDR3 is CASSYEAADTQYF. DNA for the CDR3: TGTGCCAGCAGTTACGAGGCCGCAGATACGCAGTATTTT.

The table lists this clone with a few counts. This sequence joins TRBV28 and TRBJ2-7; 9 nucleotides align to TRBD1. CDR1 and CDR2 from the germline V gene are MDHEN and SYDVKM. V was clipped by 5 bases and J by 2 bases; unmatched bases: 7. The CDR3 consists of 15 residues. CDR3 nucleotide sequence: TGTGCCAGCAGTACCCGTCGGACAGGGGCCTACGAGCAGTACGTC. Translation: CASSTRRTGAYEQYV.

The chain combines TRBV4-1 with TRBJ2-5; the match to TRBD1 covers 7 bases. The CDR3 contains 14 residues. Germline V gene lookup returns CDR1 MGHRA and CDR2 YSYEKL. Trimming took 6 bases from V and 1 from J; bases not matched to a gene: 5. CDR3 nucleotides: TGCGCCAGCAGTCGACAGGGAACCCAAGAGACCCAGTACTTC. Protein sequence: CASSRQGTQETQYF.

The chain couples TRBV5-1 to TRBJ2-5; D may match TRBD1 or TRBD2 (5 bases each). The CDR3 consists of 14 residues. With 5 bases removed from V and 3 bases from J, the gap between germline ends came to 14 bases. In germline, CDR1 is SGHRS, CDR2 YFSETQ. The CDR3 DNA follows: TGCGCCAGCAGTCCCCGGCGAGGGGAAGAGACCCAGTACTTC. It codes for CASSPRRGEETQYF.

The chain employs TRBV6-5 and TRBJ1-1, with 8 bases identical to TRBD1. The length of the CDR3 is 15 residues. The ends lost 5 bases at V and 1 base at J; junction bases unmatched: 6. The germline V gene encodes CDR1 MNHEY and CDR2 SVGAGI. The CDR3 DNA sequence: TGTGCCAGCAGTATCCAGACAGGGGCGAACACTGAAGCTTTCTTT. It is translated as CASSIQTGANTEAFF.